A single count supports the clone carrying this TCR beta chain. The antigen is unknown. Profiled with immunoSEQ multiplex PCR; TCRdb holds only in-frame clones, not every one. Of roughly 60,000 clones listed, around 83% are singletons. This specimen comes from a study of OX40 agonist ivuxolimab in advanced cancers. On the study more broadly: Every 2 weeks, patients got intravenous ivuxolimab at one of six dose levels (0.01-10 mg/kg). Regarding the study as a whole: Both blood CD4+ and CD8+ T cells showed clonal growth by week 6 at 0.1 to 3.0 mg/kg. Researchers did not determine the expanded peripheral T cells' antigen specificity.

The sequencing used CD4+ or CD8+ T cells sorted from blood, collected in a trial of the OX40 agonist ivuxolimab. The source of this sequence is an adult with an advanced solid tumor such as melanoma, head and neck, liver or kidney cancer.

CDR3 region: CASSWNDRVHYEQYF. CDR3 nucleotide sequence: TGTGCCAGTAGTTGGAACGACAGGGTCCACTACGAGCAGTACTTC. This chain uses TRBV19 with TRBJ2-7, with 7 bases matching TRBD1. V lost 5 bases to trimming and J lost 3 bases; unmatched junction nucleotides: 10. CDR3 size: 15 residues. Germline CDR1 and CDR2: LNHDA and SQIVND (reference sequence).